A single sample gave rise to the 25 T cell receptor beta chains below, sequenced in a study of neoadjuvant nivolumab and ipilimumab in lung cancer. Sequencing used immunoSEQ multiplex PCR; TCRdb keeps in-frame clones, though not all of them. The profile shows 20,000 to 25,000 clones, 82% of them singletons. This material consisted of peripheral blood, taken before neoadjuvant nivolumab, alone or with ipilimumab. These receptor sequences come from an adult with non-small cell lung cancer.

V usage is TRBV7-9 and J usage is TRBJ2-3; D is unresolved. V lost 1 base and J 5 bases, leaving 10 bases between the germline ends. CDR1 and CDR2 (germline): SEHNR, FQNEAQ (reference sequence). The CDR3 totals 14 residues. CDR3 in DNA: TGTGCCAGCAGCTTAGTTCTAACTCTAGATACGCAGTATTTT. It codes for CASSLVLTLDTQYF.

The chain employs TRBV18 and TRBJ1-1; D is unresolved. CDR1 and CDR2 from the germline V gene are KGHSH and LQKENI. V was shortened by 4 bases and J by 3 bases, with 12 bases between the two germline ends. The CDR3 sequence is 14 residues long. The CDR3 reads CASSHGREDTEAFF. The CDR3 DNA follows: TGTGCCAGCTCACACGGGCGGGAGGACACTGAAGCTTTCTTT.

J is TRBJ1-1 and V is TRBV19; D gene uncertain. Germline V gene lookup returns CDR1 LNHDA and CDR2 SQIVND (reference sequence). Deletions cut 1 base from V and 6 bases from J, with 9 bases between. The CDR3 sequence is 13 residues long. CDR3 amino acids: CASSIVRGPEAFF. The CDR3 DNA reads TGTGCCAGTAGTATAGTCCGCGGCCCTGAAGCTTTCTTT.

The J gene is TRBJ2-7, the V gene TRBV11-2, with no clear D. This CDR3 contains 12 residues. The germline V gene has CDR1 SGHAT and CDR2 FQNNGV. Trimming removed 11 bases from V and 0 bases from J, with 11 bases in between. The CDR3 sequence: CASASSSYEQYF. CDR3 coding DNA: TGTGCCTCAGCGTCCAGCTCCTACGAGCAGTACTTC. The whole variable domain, remainder taken from reference TRBV11-2 and TRBJ2-7, is EAGVAQSPRYKIIEKRQSVAFWCNPISGHATLYWYQQILGQGPKLLIQFQNNGVVDDSQLPKDRFSAERLKGVDSTLKIQPAKLEDSAVYLCASASSSYEQYFGPGTRLTVT.

The chain combines TRBV18 with TRBJ2-3, with TRBD2 identical over 13 bases. This CDR3 has 15 residues. The germline V gene has CDR1 KGHSH and CDR2 LQKENI. After removal of 5 bases from V and 6 bases from J, the junction contained 5 bases not matched to a gene. CDR3 loop: CASSKGLAGLDTQYF. The CDR3 bases are TGTGCCAGCTCAAAGGGACTAGCGGGGCTGGATACGCAGTATTTT. Looking up the rest from reference TRBV18 and TRBJ2-3 gives the full variable domain: NAGVMQNPRHLVRRRGQEARLRCSPMKGHSHVYWYRQLPEEGLKFMVYLQKENIIDESGMPKERFSAEFPKEGPSILRIQQVVRGDSAAYFCASSKGLAGLDTQYFGPGTRLTVL.

This chain's CDR3 is CASSWTGTQDEQFF. The CDR3 DNA sequence: TGCGCCAGCAGCTGGACCGGGACTCAGGATGAGCAGTTCTTC. The V call is TRBV5-1, the J call TRBJ2-1, with D possibly being TRBD2 (6 bases). CDR3 length: 14 residues. Germline assignment: CDR1 SGHRS and CDR2 YFSETQ. Trimming removed 3 bases at V and 8 bases at J, with 15 bases between.

The chain has TRBV5-4 and TRBJ2-1; a weak D match, TRBD2 (6 bases). Germline CDR1 reads SGHNT; CDR2 reads YYREEE (reference sequence). The CDR3 is 15 residues long. The V end lost 4 bases, the J end lost 5 bases, and 16 bases lay between the germline ends. The CDR3 DNA reads TGTGCCAGCAGCCCCCGTAGTGCGGGAAACAATGAGCAGTTCTTC. Amino acid sequence: CASSPRSAGNNEQFF.

The chain couples TRBV5-5 to TRBJ1-1; D is unresolved. CDR1 is SGHKS, CDR2 YYEKEE, per germline (reference sequence). This CDR3 has 13 residues. The V end was cut by 0 bases, the J end by 1 base, with 4 bases between. DNA of the CDR3: TGTGCCAGCAGCTTGGACAGGAACACTGAAGCTTTCTTT. Encoded protein: CASSLDRNTEAFF.

The rearrangement joins TRBV12-5 to TRBJ2-3; 8 nucleotides match TRBD2. Germline trimming cut 3 bases from V and 3 bases from J; bases unmatched to any gene: 11. Germline V gives CDR1 LGHNT, CDR2 FRNRAP. CDR3 length equals 17 residues. The CDR3 protein is CASGLALGQRETDTQYF. The CDR3 region has the DNA TGTGCTAGTGGTTTAGCTCTCGGGCAGCGGGAGACAGATACGCAGTATTTT.

This chain connects TRBV28 to TRBJ2-7; 7 bases are a match to TRBD1. The CDR3 sequence is 16 residues long. CDR1 is MDHEN and CDR2 is SYDVKM in the germline V gene. V lost 3 bases and J lost 0; bases outside the gene matches: 8. The CDR3 loop is CASSFAGGSLSYEQYF. CDR3 DNA sequence: TGTGCCAGCAGTTTCGCAGGGGGATCACTCTCCTACGAGCAGTACTTC.

This clone occurred once. The genes are TRBV5-1 and TRBJ2-3; 7 nucleotides align to TRBD2. This CDR3 comprises 15 residues. Germline V gene lookup returns CDR1 SGHRS and CDR2 YFSETQ. V trimming: 4 bases; J trimming: 5 bases; junction bases outside the gene matches: 10. CDR3 DNA: TGCGCCAGCAGCGCGGGGGACTACAGGCAAGATACGCAGTATTTT. Its protein is CASSAGDYRQDTQYF.

The chain carries TRBV5-5 and TRBJ1-1, with 8 bases aligning to TRBD1. This CDR3 is 16 amino acids long. Germline V gives CDR1 SGHKS, CDR2 YYEKEE (reference sequence). Germline trimming cut 4 bases from V and 3 bases from J; bases unmatched to any gene: 11. Here the CDR3 DNA reads TGTGCCAGCAGCCCAGCCGACAGGGGACTGTACACTGAAGCTTTCTTT. Translated, it gives CASSPADRGLYTEAFF.

The chain carries TRBV11-3 and TRBJ2-3, with D possibly matching TRBD1 (6 bases). Trimming pared 5 bases from V and 4 bases from J, leaving 22 bases between. There are 17 residues in the CDR3. Per the germline V gene, CDR1 is SGHNT and CDR2 is YENEEA. The CDR3 DNA reads TGTGCCAGCAGCGATTATCGGGCCGCCGAGGGGGCAGATACGCAGTATTTT. Encoded protein: CASSDYRAAEGADTQYF. The full variable domain, completed using reference TRBV11-3 and TRBJ2-3, is EAGVVQSPRYKIIEKKQPVAFWCNPISGHNTLYWYLQNLGQGPELLIRYENEEAVDDSQLPKDRFSAERLKGVDSTLKIQPAELGDSAVYLCASSDYRAAEGADTQYFGPGTRLTVL.

The J gene is TRBJ1-1, the V gene TRBV5-5, with 7 bases that match TRBD1. The germline gives CDR1 SGHKS, CDR2 YYEKEE (reference sequence). Germline trimming cut 1 base from V and 5 bases from J; bases unmatched to any gene: 8. The CDR3 sequence is 15 residues long. This CDR3 is CASSLPTGDGTEAFF. The CDR3 nucleotides read TGTGCCAGCAGCTTGCCTACAGGGGATGGGACTGAAGCTTTCTTT.

The rearrangement links TRBV9 to TRBJ1-5; TRBD1 is a possible D gene (6 bases). The CDR3 loop spans 13 amino acids. Germline lookup yields CDR1 SGDLS and CDR2 YYNGEE. Trimming left V 4 bases short and J 10 bases short, with 15 bases between. CDR3 protein: CASSLGGGDPQHF. The CDR3 region has the DNA TGTGCCAGCAGCTTAGGGGGGGGCGACCCCCAGCATTTT. Together with reference TRBV9 and TRBJ1-5, the CDR3 gives the full variable domain: DSGVTQTPKHLITATGQRVTLRCSPRSGDLSVYWYQQSLDQGLQFLIQYYNGEERAKGNILERFSAQQFPDLHSELNLSSLELGDSALYFCASSLGGGDPQHFGDGTRLSIL.

The CDR3: CASSPGFPAGTDTQYF. In DNA, the CDR3 is TGTGCCAGCAGCCCCGGTTTCCCGGCCGGCACAGATACGCAGTATTTT. The chain employs TRBV7-3 and TRBJ2-3, with unresolved D. Trimming took 5 bases from V and 1 from J, leaving 16 bases between them. CDR1 is SGHTA and CDR2 is FQGTGA in the germline V gene. This CDR3 region has 16 residues.

This clone has just one count. The rearrangement joins TRBV4-1 to TRBJ1-2; D remains unclear. This CDR3 contains 14 residues. V dropped 1 base and J dropped 4 bases, with 10 bases sitting between them. Germline V CDR1 and CDR2: MGHRA, YSYEKL. CDR3 residues: CASSQAVAFYGYTF. CDR3 in DNA: TGCGCCAGCAGCCAAGCAGTAGCCTTCTATGGCTACACCTTC.

The rearrangement uses TRBV5-4 and TRBJ2-7; TRBD2 might be the D (5 bases). The CDR3 sequence is 15 residues long. V was shortened by 0 bases and J by 2 bases, with 12 bases between the two germline ends. Germline V CDR1 and CDR2: SGHNT, YYREEE (reference sequence). The CDR3: CASSLGLASTYEQYF. CDR3 sequence (DNA): TGTGCCAGCAGCTTGGGATTAGCGAGCACCTACGAGCAGTACTTC.

The chain links TRBV7-2 to TRBJ1-5; D unresolved. Trimming pared 1 base from V and 4 bases from J, leaving 11 bases between. The CDR3 has 15 residues. Germline loops: CDR1 SGHTA, CDR2 FQGNSA. DNA of the CDR3: TGTGCCAGCAGCTTAGACTGGACCTATAATCAGCCCCAGCATTTT. Residues: CASSLDWTYNQPQHF. Based on the CDR3 plus reference TRBV7-2 and TRBJ1-5, the full variable domain is GAGVSQSPSNKVTEKGKDVELRCDPISGHTALYWYRQSLGQGLEFLIYFQGNSAPDKSGLPSDRFSAERTGGSVSTLTIQRTQQEDSAVYLCASSLDWTYNQPQHFGDGTRLSIL.

V gene TRBV7-2 combines with J gene TRBJ1-1; D is unclear. The germline CDR1 and CDR2 sequences are SGHTA and FQGNSA. V shed 5 bases and J shed 0 bases, with 13 bases lying between them. The CDR3 loop spans 15 amino acids. In nucleotides, the CDR3 is TGTGCCAGCAGCCCGTACTTGACGATGAACACTGAAGCTTTCTTT. Translated, it gives CASSPYLTMNTEAFF.

The chain links TRBV5-5 to TRBJ2-3, with D perhaps TRBD1 or TRBD2 (5 bases each). This CDR3 spans 15 amino acids. Germline CDR1 and CDR2: SGHKS and YYEKEE (reference sequence). The V and J ends lost 4 bases and 5 bases respectively, with 17 bases between them. The CDR3 sequence: CASSLPGTSGDTQYF. CDR3 DNA: TGTGCCAGCAGCCTACCCGGGACCTCAGGAGATACGCAGTATTTT.

The chain combines TRBV5-1 with TRBJ2-1; TRBD2 matches 8 bases. Germline CDR1 reads SGHRS; CDR2 reads YFSETQ. The CDR3 sequence is 15 residues long. The ends lost 4 bases at V and 2 bases at J; junction bases unmatched: 5. The CDR3 protein is CASSRGGRPYNEQFF. As DNA, the CDR3 is TGCGCCAGCAGCCGCGGGGGGCGTCCCTACAATGAGCAGTTCTTC.

V gene TRBV29-1 combines with J gene TRBJ2-5; 8 bases agree with TRBD2. V dropped 6 bases and J dropped 7; count of bases not matched to a gene: 1. This CDR3 contains 10 residues. CDR1 and CDR2 from the germline V gene are SQVTM and ANQGSEA. The CDR3 protein is CSVGGGTQYF. The CDR3 DNA follows: TGCAGCGTCGGGGGGGGGACCCAGTACTTC.

A single count supports this clone. The chain's CDR3 is CASSPRASGETQYF. CDR3 coding DNA: TGCGCCAGCAGCCCCCGGGCGTCCGGGGAGACCCAGTACTTC. V and J are TRBV5-1 and TRBJ2-5; D uncertain. CDR3 length: 14 residues. V shed 4 bases and J shed 5 bases, with 15 bases lying between them. The germline V gene encodes CDR1 SGHRS and CDR2 YFSETQ. The full variable domain, rest sourced from reference TRBV5-1 and TRBJ2-5, is KAGVTQTPRYLIKTRGQQVTLSCSPISGHRSVSWYQQTPGQGLQFLFEYFSETQRNKGNFPGRFSGRQFSNSRSEMNVSTLELGDSALYLCASSPRASGETQYFGPGTRLLVL.

The rearrangement uses TRBV6-6 and TRBJ1-5, with D possibly TRBD1 on 5 matching bases. Germline CDR1 MNHNY, CDR2 SVGAGI (reference sequence). There are 14 residues in the CDR3. V was trimmed by 6 bases and J by 4 bases, leaving 13 bases between them. CDR3 protein: CASSLDTANQPQHF. The CDR3 DNA is TGTGCCAGCAGCTTGGACACCGCAAATCAGCCCCAGCATTTT.